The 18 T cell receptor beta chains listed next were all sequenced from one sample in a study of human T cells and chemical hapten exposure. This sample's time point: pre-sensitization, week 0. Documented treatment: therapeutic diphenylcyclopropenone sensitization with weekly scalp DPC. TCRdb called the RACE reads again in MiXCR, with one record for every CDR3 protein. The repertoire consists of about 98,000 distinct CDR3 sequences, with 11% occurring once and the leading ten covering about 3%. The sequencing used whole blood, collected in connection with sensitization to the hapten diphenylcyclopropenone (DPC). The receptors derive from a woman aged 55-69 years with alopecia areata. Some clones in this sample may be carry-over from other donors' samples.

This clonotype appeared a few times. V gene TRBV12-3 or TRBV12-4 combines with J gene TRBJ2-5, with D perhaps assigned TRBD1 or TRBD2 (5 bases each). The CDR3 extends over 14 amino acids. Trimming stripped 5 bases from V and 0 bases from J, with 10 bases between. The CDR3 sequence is CASSTPGHQETQYF. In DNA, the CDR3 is TGTGCCAGCAGTACACCGGGACACCAAGAGACCCAGTACTTC.

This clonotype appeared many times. CDR3 in DNA: TGTGCCAGCAGCTTAGCGCGGGTCCTCACCTATGGCTACACCTTC. Translation gives CASSLARVLTYGYTF. The rearrangement links TRBV7-9 to TRBJ1-2; D is uncertain. V lost 0 bases and J 4 bases, leaving 12 bases between the germline ends. In germline, CDR1 is SEHNR, CDR2 FQNEAQ (reference sequence). The CDR3 consists of 15 residues.

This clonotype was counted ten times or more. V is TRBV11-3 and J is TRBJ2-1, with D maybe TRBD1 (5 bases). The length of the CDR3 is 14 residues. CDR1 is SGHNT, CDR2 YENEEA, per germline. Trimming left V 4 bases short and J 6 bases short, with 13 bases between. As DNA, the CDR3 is TGTGCCAGCAGCTCGGGTGTTGGGGCCAATGAGCAGTTCTTC. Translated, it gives CASSSGVGANEQFF.

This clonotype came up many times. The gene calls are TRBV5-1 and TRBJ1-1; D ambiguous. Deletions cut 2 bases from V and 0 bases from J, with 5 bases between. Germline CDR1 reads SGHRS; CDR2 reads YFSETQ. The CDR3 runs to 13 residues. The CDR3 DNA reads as TGCGCCAGCAGCTTACGGGTGAACACTGAAGCTTTCTTT. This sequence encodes CASSLRVNTEAFF.

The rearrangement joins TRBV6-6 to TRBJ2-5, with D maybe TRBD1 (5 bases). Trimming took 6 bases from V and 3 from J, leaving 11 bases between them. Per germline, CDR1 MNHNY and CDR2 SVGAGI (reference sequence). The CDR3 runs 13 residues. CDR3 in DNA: TGTGCCAGCAGACCGACAGATAAAGAGACCCAGTACTTC. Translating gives CASRPTDKETQYF.

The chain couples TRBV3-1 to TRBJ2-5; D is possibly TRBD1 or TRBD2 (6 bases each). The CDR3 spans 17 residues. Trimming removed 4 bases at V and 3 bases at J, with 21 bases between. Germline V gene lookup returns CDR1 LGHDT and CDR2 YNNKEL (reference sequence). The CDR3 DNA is TGTGCCAGCAGCCGATATCAAGAGGGGGGTTTCGAAGAGACCCAGTACTTC. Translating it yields CASSRYQEGGFEETQYF.

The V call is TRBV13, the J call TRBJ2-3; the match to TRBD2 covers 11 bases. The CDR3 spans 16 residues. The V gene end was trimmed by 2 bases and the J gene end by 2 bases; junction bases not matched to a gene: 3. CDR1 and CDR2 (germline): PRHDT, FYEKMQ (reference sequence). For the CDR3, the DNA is TGTGCCAGCAGCTTAAGACTAGCGGGGAACACAGATACGCAGTATTTT. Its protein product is CASSLRLAGNTDTQYF.

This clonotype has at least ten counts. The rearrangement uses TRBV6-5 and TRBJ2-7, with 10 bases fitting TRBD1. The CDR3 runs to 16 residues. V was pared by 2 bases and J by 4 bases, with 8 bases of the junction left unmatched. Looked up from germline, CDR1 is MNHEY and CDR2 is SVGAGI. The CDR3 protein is CASSYDGTGVAYEQYF. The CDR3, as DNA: TGTGCCAGCAGTTACGACGGGACAGGGGTTGCGTACGAGCAGTACTTC.

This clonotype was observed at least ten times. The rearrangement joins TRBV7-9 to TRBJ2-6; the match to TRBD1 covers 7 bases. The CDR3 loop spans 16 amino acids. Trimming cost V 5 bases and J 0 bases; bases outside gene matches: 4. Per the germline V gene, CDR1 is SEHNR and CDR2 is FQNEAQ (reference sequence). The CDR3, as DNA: TGTGCCAGCAGCATGGGACAGCTCTCTGGGGCCAACGTCCTGACTTTC. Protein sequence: CASSMGQLSGANVLTF.

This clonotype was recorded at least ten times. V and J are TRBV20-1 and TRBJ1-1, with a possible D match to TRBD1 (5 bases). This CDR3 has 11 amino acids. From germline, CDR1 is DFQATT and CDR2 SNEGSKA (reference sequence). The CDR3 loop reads CIGTQDTEAFF. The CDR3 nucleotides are TGCATCGGGACCCAGGACACTGAAGCTTTCTTT.

The CDR3 DNA sequence: TGTGCCAGCAGCTTAGGCTGGGGACAGGGCTATGGCTACACCTTC. This gives the protein CASSLGWGQGYGYTF. The J gene is TRBJ1-2, the V gene TRBV7-8, with TRBD1 identical over 9 bases. The germline CDR1 and CDR2 sequences are SGHVS and FQNEAQ. The CDR3 is made up of 15 amino acids. V was clipped by 1 base and J by 4 bases; unmatched bases: 4.

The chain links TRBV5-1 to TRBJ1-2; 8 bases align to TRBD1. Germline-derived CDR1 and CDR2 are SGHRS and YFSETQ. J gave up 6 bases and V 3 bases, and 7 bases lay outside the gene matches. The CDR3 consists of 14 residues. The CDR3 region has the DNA TGCGCCAGCAGCTCCGGACAGGGAGTGGATGGCTACACCTTC. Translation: CASSSGQGVDGYTF.

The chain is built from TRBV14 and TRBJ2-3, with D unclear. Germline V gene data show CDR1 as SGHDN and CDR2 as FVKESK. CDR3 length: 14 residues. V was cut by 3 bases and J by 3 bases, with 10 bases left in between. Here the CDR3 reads CASSQALETDTQYF. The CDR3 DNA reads TGTGCCAGCAGCCAGGCCCTCGAGACAGATACGCAGTATTTT.

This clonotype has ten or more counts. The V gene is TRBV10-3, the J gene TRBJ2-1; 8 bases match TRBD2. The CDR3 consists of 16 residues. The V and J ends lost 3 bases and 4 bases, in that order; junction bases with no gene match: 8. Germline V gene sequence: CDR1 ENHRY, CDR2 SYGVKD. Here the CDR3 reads CAISDFGGGTYNEQFF. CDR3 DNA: TGTGCCATCAGTGATTTTGGCGGGGGGACTTACAATGAGCAGTTCTTC.

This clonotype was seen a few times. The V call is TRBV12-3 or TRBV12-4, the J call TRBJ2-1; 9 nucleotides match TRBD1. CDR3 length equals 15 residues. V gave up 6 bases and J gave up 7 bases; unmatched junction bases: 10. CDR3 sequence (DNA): TGTGCCAGCAGCCTGACAGGGGGTATCAGTAATGAGCAGTTCTTC. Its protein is CASSLTGGISNEQFF.

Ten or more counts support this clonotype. Here the CDR3 reads CSVARTADSGNTIYF. DNA of the CDR3: TGCAGCGTTGCTAGGACGGCAGACTCTGGAAACACCATATATTTT. The chain uses TRBV29-1 and TRBJ1-3; unclear D gene. This CDR3 contains 15 residues. V was shortened by 4 bases and J by 0 bases, with 13 bases between the two germline ends. The germline gives CDR1 SQVTM, CDR2 ANQGSEA.

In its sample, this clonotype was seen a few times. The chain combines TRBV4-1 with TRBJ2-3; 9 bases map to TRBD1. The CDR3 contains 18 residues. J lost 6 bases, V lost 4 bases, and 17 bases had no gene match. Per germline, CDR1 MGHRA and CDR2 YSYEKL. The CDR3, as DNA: TGCGCCAGCAGCCGGGGTTTTCCGGGGACAGGGAAATTGGATACGCAGTATTTT. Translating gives CASSRGFPGTGKLDTQYF.

The CDR3 loop reads CASSQTRSAGVSEQYF. The CDR3 bases are TGTGCCAGCAGCCAGACCCGCTCGGCAGGGGTGAGCGAGCAGTACTTC. The V gene is TRBV3-1, the J gene TRBJ2-7; D might be TRBD1 (6 bases). The CDR3 covers 16 residues. Germline values: CDR1 LGHDT, CDR2 YNNKEL (reference sequence). V dropped 3 bases and J dropped 6 bases, with 21 bases sitting between them.